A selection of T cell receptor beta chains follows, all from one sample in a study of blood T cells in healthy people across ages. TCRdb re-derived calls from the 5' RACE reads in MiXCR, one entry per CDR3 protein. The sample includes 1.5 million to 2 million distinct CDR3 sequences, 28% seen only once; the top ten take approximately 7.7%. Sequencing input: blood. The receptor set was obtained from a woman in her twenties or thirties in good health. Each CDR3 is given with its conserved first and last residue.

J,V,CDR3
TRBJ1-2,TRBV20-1,CSARSFAGTGGDGYTF
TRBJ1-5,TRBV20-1,CSTPGAGVNQPQHF
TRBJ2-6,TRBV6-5,CASSYSVGSGANVLTF
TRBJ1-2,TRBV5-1,CASSLDLRNHGYTF
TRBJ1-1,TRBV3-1,CASSQMNTEAFF
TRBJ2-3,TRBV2,CASSGDYGTDTQYF
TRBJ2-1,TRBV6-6,CASSYSGGGTKNEQFF
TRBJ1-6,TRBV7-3,CASSWDSPDSPLHF
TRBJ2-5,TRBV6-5,CASSIRGRRPGTSGREETQYF
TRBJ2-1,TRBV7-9,CASSLEEGRRHEQFF
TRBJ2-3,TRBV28,CAGSSWGEGAQRDTQYF
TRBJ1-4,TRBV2,CASSEAGLGKLFF
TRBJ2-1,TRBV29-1,CSVENPVGASYNEQFF
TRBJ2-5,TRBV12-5,CASGSQGGTETQYF
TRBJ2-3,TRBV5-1,CASSTSGVEADTQYF
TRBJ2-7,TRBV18,CASSPMAGVYEQYF
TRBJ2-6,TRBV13,CASSVYSSGANVLTF
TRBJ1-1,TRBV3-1,CASSQDYTDPEAFF
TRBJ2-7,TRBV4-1,CASSHTSGGVYEQYF
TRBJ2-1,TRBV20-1,CSATGLAGSNEQFF
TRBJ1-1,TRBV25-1,CASPVEPMNTEAFF
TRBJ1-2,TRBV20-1,CSARDLRQGNGYTF
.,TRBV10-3,CAISGLMFSGEQYF
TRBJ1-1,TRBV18,CASSPQVDTEAFF
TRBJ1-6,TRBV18,CASSSRDRGTPFNSPLHF
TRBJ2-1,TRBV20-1,CSARSTSGGIYEQFF
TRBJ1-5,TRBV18,CASSGTGQNQPQHF
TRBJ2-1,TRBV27,CASSPGGGRWGEQFF
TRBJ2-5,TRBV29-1,CSLPRPQETQYF
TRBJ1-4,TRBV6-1,CASSGDGGWGEKLFF
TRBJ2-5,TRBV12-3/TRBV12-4,CASSFSWEEGGETQYF
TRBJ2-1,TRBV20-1,CSANRATTYNEQFF